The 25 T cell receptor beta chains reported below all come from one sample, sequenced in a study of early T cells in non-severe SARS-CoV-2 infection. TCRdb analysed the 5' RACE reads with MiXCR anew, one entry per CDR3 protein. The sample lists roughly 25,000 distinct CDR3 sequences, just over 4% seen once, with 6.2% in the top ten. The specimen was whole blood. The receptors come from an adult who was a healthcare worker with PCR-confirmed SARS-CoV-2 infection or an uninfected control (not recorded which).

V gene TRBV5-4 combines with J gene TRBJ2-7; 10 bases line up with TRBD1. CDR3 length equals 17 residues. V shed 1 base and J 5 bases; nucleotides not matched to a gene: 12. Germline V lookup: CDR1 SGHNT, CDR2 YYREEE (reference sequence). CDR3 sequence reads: CASSLLPIGQGVNEQYF. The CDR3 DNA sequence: TGTGCCAGCAGCTTGTTGCCTATCGGACAGGGGGTCAACGAGCAGTACTTC.

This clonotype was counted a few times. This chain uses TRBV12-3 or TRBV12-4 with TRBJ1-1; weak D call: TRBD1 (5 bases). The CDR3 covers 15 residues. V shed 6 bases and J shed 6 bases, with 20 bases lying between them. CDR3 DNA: TGTGCCAGCAGCCTCCTGCCGGGGCGGGACGCTGAAGCTTTCTTT. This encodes CASSLLPGRDAEAFF.

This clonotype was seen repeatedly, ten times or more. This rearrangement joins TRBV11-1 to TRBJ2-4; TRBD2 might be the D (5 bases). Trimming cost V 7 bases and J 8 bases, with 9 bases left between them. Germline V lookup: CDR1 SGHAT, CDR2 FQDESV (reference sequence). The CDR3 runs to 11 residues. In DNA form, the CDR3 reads TGTGCCAGCACCCGGGGTGACATTCAGTACTTC. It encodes CASTRGDIQYF. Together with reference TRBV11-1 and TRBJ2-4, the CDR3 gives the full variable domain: EAEVAQSPRYKITEKSQAVAFWCDPISGHATLYWYRQILGQGPELLVQFQDESVVDDSQLPKDRFSAERLKGVDSTLKIQPAELGDSAMYLCASTRGDIQYFGAGTRLSVL.

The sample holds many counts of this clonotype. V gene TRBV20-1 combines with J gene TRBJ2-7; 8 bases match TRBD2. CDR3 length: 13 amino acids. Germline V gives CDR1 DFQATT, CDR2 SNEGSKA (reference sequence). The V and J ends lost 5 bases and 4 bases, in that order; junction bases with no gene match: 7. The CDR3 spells CSAQGLGWYEQYF. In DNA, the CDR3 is TGCAGTGCTCAGGGACTAGGGTGGTACGAGCAGTACTTC.

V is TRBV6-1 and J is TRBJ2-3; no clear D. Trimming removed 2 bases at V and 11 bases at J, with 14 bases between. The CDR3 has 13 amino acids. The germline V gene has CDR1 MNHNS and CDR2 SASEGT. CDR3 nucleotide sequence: TGTGCCAGCAGTGAATTAGGTCCAGTACAGCAGTATTTT. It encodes CASSELGPVQQYF.

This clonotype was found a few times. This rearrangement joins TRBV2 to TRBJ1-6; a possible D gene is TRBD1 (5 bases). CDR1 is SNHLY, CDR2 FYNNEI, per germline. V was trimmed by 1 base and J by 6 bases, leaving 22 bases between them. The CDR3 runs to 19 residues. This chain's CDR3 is CASSEGPWRYRTGNSPLHF. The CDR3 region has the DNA TGTGCCAGCAGTGAAGGTCCTTGGAGGTACAGGACTGGTAATTCACCCCTCCACTTT. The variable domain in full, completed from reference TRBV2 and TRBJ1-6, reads EPEVTQTPSHQVTQMGQEVILRCVPISNHLYFYWYRQILGQKVEFLVSFYNNEISEKSEIFDDQFSVERPDGSNFTLKIRSTKLEDSAMYFCASSEGPWRYRTGNSPLHFGNGTRLTVT.

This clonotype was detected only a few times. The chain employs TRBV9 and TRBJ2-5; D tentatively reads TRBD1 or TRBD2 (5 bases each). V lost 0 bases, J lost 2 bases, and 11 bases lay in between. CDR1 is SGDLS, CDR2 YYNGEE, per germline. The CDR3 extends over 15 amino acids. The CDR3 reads CASSVDGGSQETQYF. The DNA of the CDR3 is TGTGCCAGCAGCGTAGATGGGGGATCGCAAGAGACCCAGTACTTC.

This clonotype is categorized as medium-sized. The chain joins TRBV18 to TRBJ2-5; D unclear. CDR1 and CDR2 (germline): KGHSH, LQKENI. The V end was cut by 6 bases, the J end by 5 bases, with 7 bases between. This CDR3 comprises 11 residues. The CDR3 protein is CASSPQETQYF. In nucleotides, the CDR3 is TGTGCCAGCTCCCCCCAGGAGACCCAGTACTTC.

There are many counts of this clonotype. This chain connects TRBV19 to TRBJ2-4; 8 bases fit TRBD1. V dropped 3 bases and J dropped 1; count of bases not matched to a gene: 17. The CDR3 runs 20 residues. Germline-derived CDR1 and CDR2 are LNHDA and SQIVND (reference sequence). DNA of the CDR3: TGTGCCAGTAGTATCGTCAGGGGGCAGGGGGATACCTCTGCCAAAAACATTCAGTACTTC. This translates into CASSIVRGQGDTSAKNIQYF.

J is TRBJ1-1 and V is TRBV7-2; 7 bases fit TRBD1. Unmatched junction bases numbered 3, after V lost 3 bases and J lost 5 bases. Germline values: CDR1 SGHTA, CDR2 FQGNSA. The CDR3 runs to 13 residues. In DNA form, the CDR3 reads TGTGCCAGCAGCTTCAACAGGGGAACTGAAGCTTTCTTT. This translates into CASSFNRGTEAFF.

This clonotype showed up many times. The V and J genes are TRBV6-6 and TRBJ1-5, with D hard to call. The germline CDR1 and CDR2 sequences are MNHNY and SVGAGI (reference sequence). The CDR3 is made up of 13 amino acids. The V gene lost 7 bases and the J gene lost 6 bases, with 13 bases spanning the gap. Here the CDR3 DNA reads TGTGCCAGCAATATGAGGGAGAGTCAGCCCCAGCATTTT. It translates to CASNMRESQPQHF.

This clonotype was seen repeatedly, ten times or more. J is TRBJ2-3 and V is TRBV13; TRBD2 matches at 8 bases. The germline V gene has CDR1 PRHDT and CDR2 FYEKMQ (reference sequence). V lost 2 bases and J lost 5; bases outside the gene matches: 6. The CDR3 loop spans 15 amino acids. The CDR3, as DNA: TGTGCCAGCAGCTTAAACGGGAGGGCGGAAGATACGCAGTATTTT. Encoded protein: CASSLNGRAEDTQYF. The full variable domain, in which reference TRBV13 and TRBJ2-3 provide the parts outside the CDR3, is AAGVIQSPRHLIKEKRETATLKCYPIPRHDTVYWYQQGPGQDPQFLISFYEKMQSDKGSIPDRFSAQQFSDYHSELNMSSLELGDSALYFCASSLNGRAEDTQYFGPGTRLTVL.

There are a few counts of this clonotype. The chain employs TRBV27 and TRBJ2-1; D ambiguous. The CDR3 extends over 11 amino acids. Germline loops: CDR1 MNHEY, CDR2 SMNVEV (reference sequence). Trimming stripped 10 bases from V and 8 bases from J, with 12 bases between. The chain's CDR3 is CATWDRDEQFF. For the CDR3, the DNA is TGTGCCACCTGGGATCGGGATGAGCAGTTCTTC.

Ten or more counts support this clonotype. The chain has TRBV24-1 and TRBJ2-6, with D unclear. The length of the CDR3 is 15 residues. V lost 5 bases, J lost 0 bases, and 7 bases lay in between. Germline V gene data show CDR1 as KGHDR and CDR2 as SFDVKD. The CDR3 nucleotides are TGTGCCACCAGTGCGACGCGCTCTGGGGCCAACGTCCTGACTTTC. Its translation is CATSATRSGANVLTF.

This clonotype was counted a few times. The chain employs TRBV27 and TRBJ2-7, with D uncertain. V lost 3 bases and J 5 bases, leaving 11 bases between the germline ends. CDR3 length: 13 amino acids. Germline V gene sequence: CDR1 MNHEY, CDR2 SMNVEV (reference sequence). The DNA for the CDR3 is TGTGCCAGCAGTTTGCCATGGGGTGACGAGCAGTACTTC. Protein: CASSLPWGDEQYF.

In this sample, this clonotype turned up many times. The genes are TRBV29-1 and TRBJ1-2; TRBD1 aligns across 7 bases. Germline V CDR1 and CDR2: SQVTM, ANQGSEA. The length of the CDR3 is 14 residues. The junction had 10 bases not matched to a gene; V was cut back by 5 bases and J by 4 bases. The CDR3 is CSVQETGRSYGYTF. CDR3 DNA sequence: TGCAGCGTTCAGGAGACAGGGAGATCCTATGGCTACACCTTC.

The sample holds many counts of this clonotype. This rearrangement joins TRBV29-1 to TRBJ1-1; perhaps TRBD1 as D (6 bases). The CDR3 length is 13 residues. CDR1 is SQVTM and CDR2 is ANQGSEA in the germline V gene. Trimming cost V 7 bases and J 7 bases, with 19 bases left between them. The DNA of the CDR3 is TGCAGCGCCCATCACTCAGGGGTGAGTGAAGCTTTCTTT. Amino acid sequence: CSAHHSGVSEAFF.

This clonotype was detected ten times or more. The CDR3 is CASSPPGGYQSPYEQYF. CDR3 coding DNA: TGTGCCAGCAGCCCACCCGGCGGATACCAGTCCCCCTACGAGCAGTACTTC. The chain joins TRBV11-2 to TRBJ2-7; D ambiguous. CDR3 length equals 17 residues. Trimming took off 5 bases at V and 2 bases at J, with 22 bases between the two ends. From germline, CDR1 is SGHAT and CDR2 FQNNGV.

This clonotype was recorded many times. This CDR3 reads CASRSQRTGNTEAFF. The CDR3 bases are TGTGCCAGCAGGTCACAACGCACAGGGAACACTGAAGCTTTCTTT. V gene TRBV7-3 combines with J gene TRBJ1-1; tentatively, D is TRBD1 (5 bases). In germline, CDR1 is SGHTA, CDR2 FQGTGA. The CDR3 consists of 15 residues. V was shortened by 6 bases and J by 1 base, with 15 bases between the two germline ends. Based on the CDR3 plus reference TRBV7-3 and TRBJ1-1, the full variable domain is GAGVSQTPSNKVTEKGKYVELRCDPISGHTALYWYRQSLGQGPEFLIYFQGTGAADDSGLPNDRFFAVRPEGSVSTLKIQRTERGDSAVYLCASRSQRTGNTEAFFGQGTRLTVV.

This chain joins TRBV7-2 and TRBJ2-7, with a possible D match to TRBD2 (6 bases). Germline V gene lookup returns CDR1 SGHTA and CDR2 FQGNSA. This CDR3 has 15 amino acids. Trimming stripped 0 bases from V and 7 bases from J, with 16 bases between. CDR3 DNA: TGTGCCAGCAGCTTAGCGCAGGCCCTGGCGGGGGAGCAGTACTTC. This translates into CASSLAQALAGEQYF. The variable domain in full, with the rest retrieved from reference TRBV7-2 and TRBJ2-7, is GAGVSQSPSNKVTEKGKDVELRCDPISGHTALYWYRQSLGQGLEFLIYFQGNSAPDKSGLPSDRFSAERTGGSVSTLTIQRTQQEDSAVYLCASSLAQALAGEQYFGPGTRLTVT.

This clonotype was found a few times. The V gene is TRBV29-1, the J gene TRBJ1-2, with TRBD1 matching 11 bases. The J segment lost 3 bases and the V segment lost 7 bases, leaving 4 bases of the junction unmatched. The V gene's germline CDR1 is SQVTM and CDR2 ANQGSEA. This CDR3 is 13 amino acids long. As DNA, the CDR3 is TGCAGCGCGAGGACAGGGGGCGACTATGGCTACACCTTC. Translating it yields CSARTGGDYGYTF.

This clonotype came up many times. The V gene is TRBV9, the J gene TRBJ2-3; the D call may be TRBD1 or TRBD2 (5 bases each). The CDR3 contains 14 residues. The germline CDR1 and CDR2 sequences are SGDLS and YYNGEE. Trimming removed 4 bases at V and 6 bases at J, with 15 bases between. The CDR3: CASSLGAGSDTQYF. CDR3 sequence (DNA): TGTGCCAGCAGCCTCGGGGCTGGCAGCGATACGCAGTATTTT.

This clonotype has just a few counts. The CDR3 is CASSQDWRGVEETQYF. CDR3 DNA: TGCGCCAGCAGCCAAGACTGGCGGGGAGTGGAAGAGACCCAGTACTTC. This chain joins TRBV4-3 and TRBJ2-5; TRBD2 is a possible D gene (6 bases). V was pared by 0 bases and J by 3 bases, with 14 bases between. Germline-derived CDR1 and CDR2 are LGHNA and YSLEER. The CDR3 is 16 amino acids.

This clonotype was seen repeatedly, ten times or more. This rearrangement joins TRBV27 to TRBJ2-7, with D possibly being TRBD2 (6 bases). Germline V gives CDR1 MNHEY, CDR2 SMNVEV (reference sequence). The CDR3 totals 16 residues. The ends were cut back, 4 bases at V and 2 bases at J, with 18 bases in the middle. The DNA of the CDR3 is TGTGCCAGCAGTTCCTACAACCCTCCGGGGGCCTACGAGCAGTACTTC. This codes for CASSSYNPPGAYEQYF.

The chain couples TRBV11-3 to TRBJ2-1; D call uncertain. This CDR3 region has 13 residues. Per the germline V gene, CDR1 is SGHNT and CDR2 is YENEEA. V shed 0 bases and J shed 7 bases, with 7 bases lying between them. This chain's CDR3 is CASSLEPQNEQFF. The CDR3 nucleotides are TGTGCCAGCAGCTTAGAACCGCAGAATGAGCAGTTCTTC.